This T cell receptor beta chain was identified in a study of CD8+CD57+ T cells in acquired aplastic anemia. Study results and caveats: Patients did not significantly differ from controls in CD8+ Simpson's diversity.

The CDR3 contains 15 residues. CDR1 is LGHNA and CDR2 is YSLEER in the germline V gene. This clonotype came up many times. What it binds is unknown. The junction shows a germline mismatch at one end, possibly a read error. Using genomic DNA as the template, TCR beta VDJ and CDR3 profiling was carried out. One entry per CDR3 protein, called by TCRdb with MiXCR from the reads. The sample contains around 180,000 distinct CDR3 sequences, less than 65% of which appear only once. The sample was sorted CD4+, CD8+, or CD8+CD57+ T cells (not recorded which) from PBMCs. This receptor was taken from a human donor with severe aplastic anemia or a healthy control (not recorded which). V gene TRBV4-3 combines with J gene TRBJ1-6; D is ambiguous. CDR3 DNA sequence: TGCGCCAGCAGCCAAGACGAGACCTACAATTCACCCCTCCACTTT. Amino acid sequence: CASSQDETYNSPLHF.